The sequence of this T cell receptor (beta chain) was determined in a study of shared clonotypes between healthy human individuals. Some clones are missing from TCRdb's copy, which holds only in-frame ones; the method was immunoSEQ multiplex PCR. The sample lists approximately 2,000,000 clones, around 95% occurring once. Germline CDR1 SGHNT, CDR2 YYREEE (reference sequence). The CDR3 sequence is 14 residues long. Trimming cost V 4 bases and J 3 bases; bases outside gene matches: 7. Naive CD8 isolation took CD45RO-negative cells positively selected for CCR7 and excluded terminally differentiated effector memory CD45RA+ cells.

This sequence was found in a man between 18 and 35 years old in good health. Some clones in this sample may be carry-over from other donors' samples. Source material: naive CD8+ T cells from PBMCs. The gene calls are TRBV5-4 and TRBJ2-7, with 7 bases lining up with TRBD1. CDR3 sequence (DNA): TGTGCCAGCAGCCCGGACAGGACGCTCTACGAGCAGTACTTC. It translates to CASSPDRTLYEQYF.